Listed below are T cell receptor beta chains from one sample, sequenced in a study of Ad26.COV2.S vaccination and SARS-CoV-2 variants. Produced via immunoSEQ multiplex PCR; TCRdb's table is partial and in-frame only. The table includes around 320,000 clones, over 75% detected once. This specimen consisted of peripheral blood, obtained in a trial of Ad26.COV2.S vaccine versus placebo. The origin of the receptors is a person between 18 and 60 years old who received the Ad26.COV2.S COVID-19 vaccine or a placebo. CDR3s include the opening cysteine and the closing phenylalanine or tryptophan. The D gene is left open where the match is weak. Only part of the rows carry a size: once, few, many, or a class if the clone is expanded.

D gene: .
V gene: TRBV6-5
J gene: TRBJ1-5
clone size: .
CDR3 length: 12
CDR3 DNA: TGTGCCAGCAGACTGCGGGAGGGGCCCCAGCATTTT
CDR3 protein: CASRLREGPQHF

D gene: .
V gene: TRBV30
J gene: TRBJ1-6
clone size: .
CDR3 length: 17
CDR3 DNA: TGTGCCTGGAGTGTACACTCGCAGGGTAGGAATAATTCACCCCTCCACTTT
CDR3 protein: CAWSVHSQGRNNSPLHF

D gene: .
V gene: TRBV10-3
J gene: TRBJ2-7
clone size: .
CDR3 length: 15
CDR3 DNA: TGTGCCATCAGCCTAAGGACAGCTAGCTCCTACGAGCAGTACTTC
CDR3 protein: CAISLRTASSYEQYF

D gene: .
V gene: TRBV7-9
J gene: TRBJ1-2
clone size: .
CDR3 length: 13
CDR3 DNA: TGTGCCAGCAGCTTGCAGGTCTCCTATGGCTACACCTTC
CDR3 protein: CASSLQVSYGYTF

D gene: .
V gene: TRBV4-1
J gene: TRBJ1-6
clone size: .
CDR3 length: 17
CDR3 DNA: TGCGCCAGCAGCCAACCTTGGTTTGGGCAGAAGAATTCACCCCTCCACTTT
CDR3 protein: CASSQPWFGQKNSPLHF

D gene: .
V gene: TRBV6-5
J gene: TRBJ1-6
clone size: .
CDR3 length: 14
CDR3 DNA: TGTGCCAGCAGTTACTCGACGGCGCCTGGGGCCCTCCACTTT
CDR3 protein: CASSYSTAPGALHF

D gene: .
V gene: TRBV14
J gene: TRBJ2-6
clone size: .
CDR3 length: 16
CDR3 DNA: TGTGCCAGCAGCCCAAGTGTCCTCTCTGGGGCCAACGTCCTGACTTTC
CDR3 protein: CASSPSVLSGANVLTF

D gene: .
V gene: TRBV28
J gene: TRBJ1-6
clone size: once
CDR3 length: 15
CDR3 DNA: TGTGCCAGCAGTTGGGGGAGCTCCTATAATTCACCCCTCCACTTT
CDR3 protein: CASSWGSSYNSPLHF

D gene: .
V gene: TRBV21-1
J gene: TRBJ2-7
clone size: .
CDR3 length: 17
CDR3 DNA: TGTGCCAGCAGCAAAAGTCGGGACACCTCGAGCTCCTACGAGCAGTACTTC
CDR3 protein: CASSKSRDTSSSYEQYF

D gene: TRBD1
V gene: TRBV25-1
J gene: TRBJ1-1
clone size: .
CDR3 length: 16
CDR3 DNA: TGTGCCAGCAGTCACAGGGGGACAGGGGCGAACACTGAAGCTTTCTTT
CDR3 protein: CASSHRGTGANTEAFF

D gene: TRBD1
V gene: TRBV19
J gene: TRBJ2-1
clone size: .
CDR3 length: 17
CDR3 DNA: TGTGCCAGTAGTACCTGGGACAGCGCGTTGGGTTACAATGAGCAGTTCTTC
CDR3 protein: CASSTWDSALGYNEQFF

D gene: TRBD1
V gene: TRBV7-9
J gene: TRBJ2-5
clone size: once
CDR3 length: 16
CDR3 DNA: TGTGCCAGCAGCCCCCGGACAGGGGGCATTGGGGAGACCCAGTACTTC
CDR3 protein: CASSPRTGGIGETQYF

D gene: .
V gene: TRBV5-4
J gene: TRBJ1-2
clone size: few
CDR3 length: 12
CDR3 DNA: TGTGCCAGCAGCTCGGACGAAAAGAGCTACACCTTC
CDR3 protein: CASSSDEKSYTF

D gene: .
V gene: TRBV6-5
J gene: TRBJ2-7
clone size: .
CDR3 length: 14
CDR3 DNA: TGTGCCAGCAGTTTGTCCGGCCTAGTGGGGGAGCAGTACTTC
CDR3 protein: CASSLSGLVGEQYF

D gene: TRBD1
V gene: TRBV6-5
J gene: TRBJ2-7
clone size: .
CDR3 length: 11
CDR3 DNA: TGTGCCAGCAGGGCAGGGGGCGAACAGTACTTC
CDR3 protein: CASRAGGEQYF

D gene: .
V gene: TRBV2
J gene: TRBJ1-3
clone size: .
CDR3 length: 13
CDR3 DNA: TGTGCCAGCAGACCTAAGAGGGGAAACACCATATATTTT
CDR3 protein: CASRPKRGNTIYF

D gene: .
V gene: TRBV20-1
J gene: TRBJ2-3
clone size: once
CDR3 length: 14
CDR3 DNA: TGCAGTGCTAGTGCCCCCGTTAGCACAGATACGCAGTATTTT
CDR3 protein: CSASAPVSTDTQYF

D gene: .
V gene: TRBV6-5
J gene: TRBJ2-7
clone size: .
CDR3 length: 15
CDR3 DNA: TGTGCCAGCAGTTACTCGAGGGCTAACCCCTACGAGCAGTACTTC
CDR3 protein: CASSYSRANPYEQYF

D gene: .
V gene: TRBV5-1
J gene: TRBJ2-5
clone size: once
CDR3 length: 16
CDR3 DNA: TGCGCCAGCAGCTTATTAAACCCAGGGAACCAAGAGACCCAGTACTTC
CDR3 protein: CASSLLNPGNQETQYF

D gene: TRBD2
V gene: TRBV29-1
J gene: TRBJ2-5
clone size: .
CDR3 length: 14
CDR3 DNA: TGCAGCGTGCCCTGGGCAGCGGGGGCTCGAACCCAGTACTTC
CDR3 protein: CSVPWAAGARTQYF

D gene: .
V gene: TRBV6-2/TRBV6-3
J gene: TRBJ2-7
clone size: .
CDR3 length: 13
CDR3 DNA: TGTGCCAGCAGCCCGAGACAGGCCTACGAGCAGTACTTC
CDR3 protein: CASSPRQAYEQYF

D gene: TRBD2
V gene: TRBV12-3/TRBV12-4
J gene: TRBJ2-7
clone size: .
CDR3 length: 13
CDR3 DNA: TGTGCCAGCAATCAGCGGGGGGGCTACGAGCAGTACTTC
CDR3 protein: CASNQRGGYEQYF

D gene: .
V gene: TRBV7-3
J gene: TRBJ2-7
clone size: .
CDR3 length: 12
CDR3 DNA: TGTGCCAGCAGCTTATTATACGGGGAGCAGTACTTC
CDR3 protein: CASSLLYGEQYF

D gene: .
V gene: TRBV1
J gene: TRBJ2-4
clone size: .
CDR3 length: 14
CDR3 DNA: TGCACCAGCAGCCCAGGGACTGCCCGTGGCATTCAGTACTTC
CDR3 protein: CTSSPGTARGIQYF

D gene: .
V gene: TRBV5-1
J gene: TRBJ1-1
clone size: .
CDR3 length: 14
CDR3 DNA: TGCGCCAGCAGCTTGGAGGCCGGACTAAATGAAGCTTTCTTT
CDR3 protein: CASSLEAGLNEAFF

D gene: .
V gene: TRBV5-1
J gene: TRBJ1-2
clone size: .
CDR3 length: 8
CDR3 DNA: TGCGCCAGCAACGGCTACACCTTC
CDR3 protein: CASNGYTF

D gene: .
V gene: TRBV29-1
J gene: TRBJ2-5
clone size: once
CDR3 length: 15
CDR3 DNA: TGCAGCGTTGTGTCCGGCGGGGAGATACAAGAGACCCAGTACTTC
CDR3 protein: CSVVSGGEIQETQYF

D gene: .
V gene: TRBV7-3
J gene: TRBJ2-3
clone size: .
CDR3 length: 16
CDR3 DNA: TGTGCCAGCAGCTTAAGCGGTCCCCCCCCTCCCGATACGCAGTATTTT
CDR3 protein: CASSLSGPPPPDTQYF

D gene: TRBD2
V gene: TRBV5-1
J gene: TRBJ2-1
clone size: .
CDR3 length: 18
CDR3 DNA: TGCGCCAGCAGCGGCCAACCGGGACTAGTCTTTACAAACAATGAGCAGTTCTTC
CDR3 protein: CASSGQPGLVFTNNEQFF

D gene: .
V gene: TRBV2
J gene: TRBJ2-7
clone size: .
CDR3 length: 15
CDR3 DNA: TGTGCCAGCAGTGGTCCGGGGGACAGTCAGAACCCTCAGTACTTC
CDR3 protein: CASSGPGDSQNPQYF

D gene: .
V gene: TRBV27
J gene: TRBJ2-7
clone size: .
CDR3 length: 13
CDR3 DNA: TGTGCCAGCAGTCCCCCCCCCTTCTACGAGCAGTACTTC
CDR3 protein: CASSPPPFYEQYF

D gene: TRBD2
V gene: TRBV5-1
J gene: TRBJ2-3
clone size: .
CDR3 length: 13
CDR3 DNA: TGCGCCAGCAGCTTAGGACTAGCAGATACGCAGTATTTT
CDR3 protein: CASSLGLADTQYF

D gene: .
V gene: TRBV9
J gene: TRBJ2-3
clone size: .
CDR3 length: 13
CDR3 DNA: TGTGCCAGCAGCCCCGCGGGCACAGATACGCAGTATTTT
CDR3 protein: CASSPAGTDTQYF

D gene: TRBD2
V gene: TRBV7-3
J gene: TRBJ2-1
clone size: once
CDR3 length: 15
CDR3 DNA: TGTGCCAGCAGCGCCGCCGGGGGGGCCGGCAATGAGCAGTTCTTC
CDR3 protein: CASSAAGGAGNEQFF

D gene: TRBD1
V gene: TRBV4-2
J gene: TRBJ2-7
clone size: .
CDR3 length: 17
CDR3 DNA: TGTGCCAGCAGCCAAGATACAAGGACAGGGGGTTCTTACGAGCAGTACTTC
CDR3 protein: CASSQDTRTGGSYEQYF

D gene: .
V gene: TRBV6-6
J gene: TRBJ1-6
clone size: .
CDR3 length: 15
CDR3 DNA: TGTGCCAGCAGTTACGAGGGCTCCTATAATTCACCCCTCCACTTT
CDR3 protein: CASSYEGSYNSPLHF

D gene: TRBD1
V gene: TRBV12-3/TRBV12-4
J gene: TRBJ1-2
clone size: few
CDR3 length: 13
CDR3 DNA: TGTGCCAGCACCCAGGACAGGGCCTATGGCTACACCTTC
CDR3 protein: CASTQDRAYGYTF

D gene: .
V gene: TRBV18
J gene: TRBJ1-6
clone size: .
CDR3 length: 12
CDR3 DNA: TGTGCCAGCTCACCACCTTTCCTGCCCCTCCACTTT
CDR3 protein: CASSPPFLPLHF

D gene: TRBD1
V gene: TRBV6-1
J gene: TRBJ2-1
clone size: .
CDR3 length: 17
CDR3 DNA: TGTGCCAGCAGTGGAGCCCCCGGGGACAGGGGTTACAATGAGCAGTTCTTC
CDR3 protein: CASSGAPGDRGYNEQFF

D gene: TRBD1
V gene: TRBV18
J gene: TRBJ1-5
clone size: .
CDR3 length: 15
CDR3 DNA: TGTGCCAGCTCACTTTATGGGACAGGGGATCAGCCCCAGCATTTT
CDR3 protein: CASSLYGTGDQPQHF

D gene: TRBD1
V gene: TRBV5-6
J gene: TRBJ1-4
clone size: few
CDR3 length: 15
CDR3 DNA: TGTGCCAGCAGCTTGGGTGACAGGGTGAATGAAAAACTGTTTTTT
CDR3 protein: CASSLGDRVNEKLFF

D gene: TRBD2
V gene: TRBV5-1
J gene: TRBJ2-3
clone size: .
CDR3 length: 17
CDR3 DNA: TGCGCCAGCAGCATCACCGGGACTAGCGGGGGCCTAGATACGCAGTATTTT
CDR3 protein: CASSITGTSGGLDTQYF

D gene: .
V gene: TRBV5-1
J gene: TRBJ1-2
clone size: .
CDR3 length: 15
CDR3 DNA: TGCGCCAGCAGCTTGGACGGATCCCCGTACAGAGGCTACACCTTC
CDR3 protein: CASSLDGSPYRGYTF

D gene: .
V gene: TRBV3-1/TRBV3-2
J gene: TRBJ2-1
clone size: .
CDR3 length: 16
CDR3 DNA: TGTGCCAGCAGCCAAGGATGGGGGGCCCAAGGAAATGAGCAGTTCTTC
CDR3 protein: CASSQGWGAQGNEQFF

D gene: TRBD1
V gene: TRBV24-1
J gene: TRBJ2-1
clone size: .
CDR3 length: 15
CDR3 DNA: TGTGCCACCAGTGATGATGACAGGGGGTACAATGAGCAGTTCTTC
CDR3 protein: CATSDDDRGYNEQFF

D gene: .
V gene: TRBV7-3
J gene: TRBJ2-7
clone size: once
CDR3 length: 16
CDR3 DNA: TGTGCCAGCAGCTTAGAGGCGGGCAGGGGTTCCTACGAGCAGTACTTC
CDR3 protein: CASSLEAGRGSYEQYF

D gene: .
V gene: TRBV5-5
J gene: TRBJ1-3
clone size: once
CDR3 length: 17
CDR3 DNA: TGTGCCAGCAGCTTTAGGGGGACGGCCTTCATAGGAGACACCATATATTTT
CDR3 protein: CASSFRGTAFIGDTIYF

D gene: TRBD1
V gene: TRBV6-1
J gene: TRBJ1-1
clone size: .
CDR3 length: 15
CDR3 DNA: TGTGCCAGCAGTGACGCGTTACAGGGGAGGGGAAAAGCTTTCTTT
CDR3 protein: CASSDALQGRGKAFF

D gene: .
V gene: TRBV19
J gene: TRBJ2-7
clone size: .
CDR3 length: 15
CDR3 DNA: TGTGCCAGTAGTAAAGGGACTTCCTTGGGCTACGAGCAGTACTTC
CDR3 protein: CASSKGTSLGYEQYF

D gene: .
V gene: TRBV20-1
J gene: TRBJ1-6
clone size: .
CDR3 length: 14
CDR3 DNA: TGCAGTGCTAATGAGGGCGGCAGTAATTCACCCCTCCACTTT
CDR3 protein: CSANEGGSNSPLHF

D gene: TRBD1
V gene: TRBV7-3
J gene: TRBJ2-1
clone size: few
CDR3 length: 15
CDR3 DNA: TGTGCCAGCAGCTTAATGGGGACAGAATACAATGAGCAGTTCTTC
CDR3 protein: CASSLMGTEYNEQFF

D gene: TRBD2
V gene: TRBV5-1
J gene: TRBJ2-1
clone size: .
CDR3 length: 16
CDR3 DNA: TGCGCCAGCAGCTTGATGTTAGCGGGGGGGACTAATGAGCAGTTCTTC
CDR3 protein: CASSLMLAGGTNEQFF

D gene: .
V gene: TRBV3-1/TRBV3-2
J gene: TRBJ2-1
clone size: .
CDR3 length: 17
CDR3 DNA: TGTGCCAGCACCCACCTACAGGGGGGGAACTCTTACAATGAGCAGTTCTTC
CDR3 protein: CASTHLQGGNSYNEQFF

D gene: .
V gene: TRBV6-2/TRBV6-3
J gene: TRBJ2-7
clone size: .
CDR3 length: 11
CDR3 DNA: TGTGCCAGCAGTCCGGCCTACGAGCAGTACTTC
CDR3 protein: CASSPAYEQYF

D gene: .
V gene: TRBV14
J gene: TRBJ1-5
clone size: .
CDR3 length: 13
CDR3 DNA: TGTGCCAGCAGCCAGAACAGGCAAGCGCCCCAGCATTTT
CDR3 protein: CASSQNRQAPQHF

D gene: .
V gene: TRBV12-3/TRBV12-4
J gene: TRBJ2-5
clone size: .
CDR3 length: 13
CDR3 DNA: TGTGCCAGCAGTTTATATAACCAAGAGACCCAGTACTTC
CDR3 protein: CASSLYNQETQYF